In this sample, the clone carrying this TCR beta chain turned up once. The sample comes from a study of shared clonotypes between healthy human individuals. The overall study: CD4 naive cells filled three plates per donor, CD4 memory three, CD8 naive two and CD8 memory one.

The method was immunoSEQ multiplex PCR; TCRdb's version includes in-frame clones alone and lacks a portion of them. This table holds about 710,000 clones, around 73% found once. It was into CD45RA+ naive and CD45RA-negative memory subsets that the CD4+ cells were split. The CDR3 covers 15 residues. Trimming cost V 3 bases and J 1 base, with 10 bases left between them. Germline V gene sequence: CDR1 SGHTA, CDR2 FQGNSA. The receptor comes from a woman in her thirties in good health. The specimen sequenced was memory CD4+ T cells sorted from blood. Regarding subset: CD45RA-negative fraction. This chain joins TRBV7-2 and TRBJ1-5; tentatively, D is TRBD1 (5 bases). The CDR3 DNA reads TGTGCCAGCAGCTTGGTAGGGGCAAGCAATCAGCCCCAGCATTTT. This gives the protein CASSLVGASNQPQHF.